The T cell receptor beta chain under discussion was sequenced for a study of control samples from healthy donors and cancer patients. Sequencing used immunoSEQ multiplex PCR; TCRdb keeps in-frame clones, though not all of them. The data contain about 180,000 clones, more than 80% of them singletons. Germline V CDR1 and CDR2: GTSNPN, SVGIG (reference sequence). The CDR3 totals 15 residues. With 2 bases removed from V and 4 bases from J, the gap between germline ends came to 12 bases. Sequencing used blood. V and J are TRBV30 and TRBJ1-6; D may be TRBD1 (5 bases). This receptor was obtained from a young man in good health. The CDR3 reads CAWSSGGAYNSPLHF. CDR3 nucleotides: TGTGCCTGGAGTTCGGGGGGAGCATATAATTCACCCCTCCACTTT.